This entry is about one TCR beta chain. These data come from a study of blood T cells in healthy people across ages. For the second PCR, which ran for roughly 6 to 12 cycles, a sample-barcoded 5' primer and a J-beta primer mix were used. From the 5' RACE reads, TCRdb called clonotypes with MiXCR, one entry per CDR3 protein. The sample lists 1,500,000 or so distinct CDR3 sequences; approximately 59% were seen once. The CDR3 is 15 residues long. Germline CDR1 is SGHRS and CDR2 is YFSETQ. Trimming cost V 5 bases and J 7 bases, with 22 bases left between them. The sample consisted of blood. The receptor was isolated from a man aged 18 to 29 in good health. The genes are TRBV5-1 and TRBJ2-7, with D perhaps matching TRBD1 or TRBD2 (5 bases each). The CDR3 loop is CASSPSGRADLEQYF. CDR3 DNA sequence: TGCGCCAGCAGTCCCTCGGGGCGAGCCGACCTTGAGCAGTACTTC.